The 15 T cell receptor beta chains below were found in one sample sequenced in a study of cytomegalovirus exposure and HLA in healthy donors. The PCR was carried out with 60 Vbeta primers and 13 Jbeta primers. TCRdb keeps only in-frame clones here, not all; method: immunoSEQ multiplex PCR. The sample carries fewer than 250,000 clones, approximately 80% recorded once. Sequenced input: PBMCs. These receptors were taken from a woman in her thirties or forties in good health and CMV-seronegative.

The J gene is TRBJ1-5, the V gene TRBV9; perhaps TRBD1 as D (6 bases). Germline V gene lookup returns CDR1 SGDLS and CDR2 YYNGEE. The CDR3 has 13 residues. V lost 4 bases, J lost 4 bases, and 9 bases lay in between. The CDR3 reads CASSTRGNQPQHF. CDR3 in DNA: TGTGCCAGCAGCACCAGGGGAAATCAGCCCCAGCATTTT.

This chain joins TRBV7-9 and TRBJ2-7, with D maybe TRBD1 (6 bases). The CDR3 consists of 13 residues. CDR1 and CDR2 (germline): SEHNR, FQNEAQ (reference sequence). The CDR3 region is CSSSLDSSYEQYV. CDR3 sequence (DNA): TGTTCCAGCAGCTTGGACAGCTCCTACGAGCAGTACGTC.

In this sample, this clone turned up a few times. This chain connects TRBV5-4 to TRBJ1-2; D not certain. V dropped 2 bases and J dropped 4 bases, with 9 bases sitting between them. Germline V gives CDR1 SGHNT, CDR2 YYREEE (reference sequence). This CDR3 spans 13 amino acids. CDR3 sequence: CASSLQNRYGYTF. The DNA for the CDR3 is TGTGCCAGCAGCTTACAGAATCGCTATGGCTACACCTTC.

This chain uses TRBV4-2 with TRBJ2-2; 9 bases fit TRBD2. The V gene end was trimmed by 0 bases and the J gene end by 1 base; junction bases not matched to a gene: 0. This CDR3 is 16 amino acids long. Germline lookup yields CDR1 LGHNA and CDR2 YNFKEQ. CDR3 bases: TGTGCCAGCAGCCAAGAAGCGGGAGGGAACACCGGGGAGCTGTTTTTT. It codes for CASSQEAGGNTGELFF.

V and J are TRBV11-3 and TRBJ2-7, with a possible D match to TRBD2 (6 bases). The CDR3 totals 18 residues. Looked up from germline, CDR1 is SGHNT and CDR2 is YENEEA. The ends were cut back, 3 bases at V and 0 bases at J, with 21 bases in the middle. The CDR3 protein is CASSLEISAGKGSYEQYF. As DNA, the CDR3 is TGTGCCAGCAGCTTGGAGATAAGTGCGGGGAAGGGCTCCTACGAGCAGTACTTC. The full variable domain, its missing parts supplied by reference TRBV11-3 and TRBJ2-7, is EAGVVQSPRYKIIEKKQPVAFWCNPISGHNTLYWYLQNLGQGPELLIRYENEEAVDDSQLPKDRFSAERLKGVDSTLKIQPAELGDSAVYLCASSLEISAGKGSYEQYFGPGTRLTVT.

V gene TRBV19 combines with J gene TRBJ1-1, with 10 bases identical to TRBD1. This CDR3 has 14 amino acids. V shed 4 bases and J 10 bases; nucleotides not matched to a gene: 9. The germline CDR1 and CDR2 sequences are LNHDA and SQIVND (reference sequence). CDR3 DNA: TGTGCCAGTAGTACGAGGCGACAGGGGGCGAGAGCTTTCTTT. As protein: CASSTRRQGARAFF.

This chain links TRBV2 with TRBJ1-1; 7 bases are a match to TRBD1. Germline CDR1 reads SNHLY; CDR2 reads FYNNEI. This CDR3 spans 13 amino acids. V was pared by 9 bases and J by 0 bases, with 4 bases of the junction left unmatched. Written as DNA, the CDR3 is TGTGCCAGTCTCAGGGGGGTGAACACTGAAGCTTTCTTT. Its protein is CASLRGVNTEAFF.

The V gene is TRBV19, the J gene TRBJ1-1, with D hard to call. Germline assignment: CDR1 LNHDA and CDR2 SQIVND (reference sequence). The CDR3 spans 14 residues. V lost 3 bases to trimming and J lost 4 bases, with 12 bases between them. The CDR3 DNA follows: TGTGCCAGTAGTATGATCGGTAGGAGCACTGAAGCTTTCTTT. It is translated as CASSMIGRSTEAFF.

This rearrangement joins TRBV30 to TRBJ1-5; 8 positions match TRBD1. The V gene end was trimmed by 3 bases and the J gene end by 7 bases; junction bases not matched to a gene: 8. This CDR3 is built from 14 residues. Germline V gene lookup returns CDR1 GTSNPN and CDR2 SVGIG (reference sequence). CDR3 coding DNA: TGTGCCTGGAGCCAAGGACAGGGACACCAGCCCCAGCATTTT. Translating it yields CAWSQGQGHQPQHF. The variable domain in full, completed from reference TRBV30 and TRBJ1-5, reads SQTIHQWPATLVQPVGSPLSLECTVEGTSNPNLYWYRQAAGRGLQLLFYSVGIGQISSEVPQNLSASRPQDRQFILSSKKLLLSDSGFYLCAWSQGQGHQPQHFGDGTRLSIL.

The chain combines TRBV2 with TRBJ2-7; 7 bases are a match to TRBD1. V lost 5 bases to trimming and J lost 11 bases; unmatched junction nucleotides: 9. CDR1 SNHLY and CDR2 FYNNEI come from the germline V gene. The CDR3 loop spans 12 amino acids. The CDR3 loop is CASSSPPGQKYV. The CDR3 nucleotides read TGTGCCAGCAGTTCCCCTCCGGGACAGAAGTACGTC.

The CDR3 reads CASSLVFAGPYEQYF. The CDR3 DNA reads as TGTGCCAGCAGCTTAGTTTTTGCGGGGCCCTACGAGCAGTACTTC. The J gene is TRBJ2-7, the V gene TRBV7-2, with D perhaps matching TRBD2 (6 bases). From germline, CDR1 is SGHTA and CDR2 FQGNSA. The CDR3 is made up of 15 amino acids. The germline V and J ends were trimmed by 1 base and 2 bases, with 12 bases remaining between them.

This clone was counted between two and nine times. The chain employs TRBV5-5 and TRBJ2-1; D remains unclear. Germline CDR1 and CDR2: SGHKS and YYEKEE (reference sequence). The germline V and J ends were trimmed by 2 bases and 9 bases, with 12 bases remaining between them. This CDR3 comprises 13 residues. The CDR3 nucleotides read TGTGCCAGCAGCTTCCTCAGAGACACTGAGCAGTTCTTC. Translation gives CASSFLRDTEQFF. The complete variable domain, with remaining parts taken from reference TRBV5-5 and TRBJ2-1, reads DAGVTQSPTHLIKTRGQQVTLRCSPISGHKSVSWYQQVLGQGPQFIFQYYEKEERGRGNFPDRFSARQFPNYSSELNVNALLLGDSALYLCASSFLRDTEQFFGPGTRLTVL.

The table lists this clone with a few counts. The rearrangement links TRBV11-2 to TRBJ1-4, with 7 bases identical to TRBD1. The CDR3 sequence is 17 residues long. The V gene's germline CDR1 is SGHAT and CDR2 FQNNGV. The trim removed 0 bases at V and 7 bases at J, leaving 11 bases unmatched. CDR3 nucleotides: TGTGCCAGCAGCTTAGATCGACCAGGGGGAGTGAGTGAAAAACTGTTTTTT. This encodes CASSLDRPGGVSEKLFF.

This rearrangement joins TRBV27 to TRBJ2-1; perhaps TRBD2 as D (5 bases). Trimming cost V 5 bases and J 3 bases, with 8 bases left between them. The CDR3 is made up of 13 amino acids. The germline V gene encodes CDR1 MNHEY and CDR2 SMNVEV (reference sequence). The CDR3 coding sequence is TGTGCCAGCAGTACCGGGGTCTACAATGAGCAGTTCTTC. This gives the protein CASSTGVYNEQFF.

V is TRBV6-1 and J is TRBJ2-7, with TRBD2 identical over 9 bases. Germline V gene data show CDR1 as MNHNS and CDR2 as SASEGT. There are 13 residues in the CDR3. Trimming took 5 bases from V and 3 from J; bases not matched to a gene: 2. CDR3 in amino acids: CASSWREGYEQYF. In DNA, the CDR3 is TGTGCCAGCAGTTGGCGGGAGGGCTACGAGCAGTACTTC.